The 11 T cell receptor beta chains listed next were all sequenced from one sample in a study of blood T cells in healthy people across ages (dated by TCRdb to about 2015). Receptor libraries were prepared by 5' RACE. Sequencing was performed on an Illumina HiSeq 2500. A second about 7 to 11 cycle PCR used a sample-barcoded 5' primer and a J-beta primer mix. The public reads were quality trimmed at Q25 with fastp and then assembled into clones with MiXCR by TCRdb, keeping productive beta chains. CDR3 protein sequences are deduplicated, and each keeps its most common genes and DNA. This sample gives 1,500,000 or so distinct CDR3 sequences in total; 59% of them show up just once. More than 6% of the sample lies in the top ten. Sequencing input: blood. The origin of the receptors is a man between 18 and 29 years old in good health.

This chain connects TRBV29-1 to TRBJ1-2; D not resolved. Germline V lookup: CDR1 SQVTM, CDR2 ANQGSEA. This CDR3 region has 14 residues. V was shortened by 3 bases and J by 1 base, with 12 bases between the two germline ends. The CDR3 region has the DNA TGCAGCGTTGAGATCTTCAGTCTTAACTATGGCTACACCTTC. Its translation is CSVEIFSLNYGYTF.

The rearrangement links TRBV7-6 to TRBJ2-4, with 12 positions matching TRBD2. Matching the DNA end better, TRBJ2-7 makes the J call doubtful. The length of the CDR3 is 19 residues. Germline assignment: CDR1 SGHVS and CDR2 FNYEAQ. CDR3 in amino acids: CASSTLAGGNLGVYYEQYF. CDR3 in DNA: TGTGCCAGCAGCACCCTAGCGGGAGGGAATCTAGGGGTTTACTACGAGCAGTACTTC.

V is TRBV12-3 or TRBV12-4 and J is TRBJ2-1; D ambiguous. This CDR3 has 14 amino acids. V shed 6 bases and J shed 9 bases, with 18 bases lying between them. The CDR3 protein is CASRPPLGSGEQFF. The CDR3, as DNA: TGTGCCAGCAGACCTCCCCTAGGGTCGGGTGAGCAGTTCTTC.

This clonotype was detected a few times. V and J are TRBV27 and TRBJ2-4; D perhaps matches TRBD1 (5 bases). The length of the CDR3 is 13 residues. Germline V gene sequence: CDR1 MNHEY, CDR2 SMNVEV (reference sequence). V was cut by 6 bases and J by 11 bases, with 17 bases left in between. CDR3 DNA: TGTGCCAGCAGCCTTGGCTCTCTAGGGGTTCAGTACTTC. This encodes CASSLGSLGVQYF.

This chain's CDR3 is CASSQEMGRGGEKLFF. CDR3 in DNA: TGTGCCAGCAGCCAAGAAATGGGCAGGGGTGGTGAAAAACTGTTTTTT. This sequence joins TRBV4-2 and TRBJ1-4, with D perhaps TRBD1 (6 bases). The CDR3 extends over 16 amino acids. Trimming removed 0 bases at V and 7 bases at J, with 15 bases between. Germline CDR1 reads LGHNA; CDR2 reads YNFKEQ.

This clonotype showed up just a few times. The chain joins TRBV7-9 to TRBJ1-2; possibly TRBD1 for D (6 bases). V dropped 4 bases and J dropped 4 bases, with 10 bases sitting between them. This CDR3 has 13 residues. Germline CDR1 reads SEHNR; CDR2 reads FQNEAQ (reference sequence). The CDR3 bases are TGTGCCAGCAGCTCACAGGGAGTCTATGGCTACACCTTC. Protein: CASSSQGVYGYTF. The full variable domain, in which reference TRBV7-9 and TRBJ1-2 provide the parts outside the CDR3, is DTGVSQNPRHKITKRGQNVTFRCDPISEHNRLYWYRQTLGQGPEFLTYFQNEAQLEKSRLLSDRFSAERPKGSFSTLEIQRTEQGDSAMYLCASSSQGVYGYTFGSGTRLTVV.

The chain combines TRBV12-3 or TRBV12-4 with TRBJ1-5; D is perhaps TRBD1 (5 bases). This CDR3 is 16 amino acids long. The germline V and J ends were trimmed by 5 bases and 0 bases, with 14 bases remaining between them. The CDR3 protein is CASSLSDRDSNQPQHF. CDR3 DNA: TGTGCCAGCAGTCTCTCAGACAGAGATAGCAATCAGCCCCAGCATTTT.

This clonotype has only a few counts. The chain joins TRBV12-3 or TRBV12-4 to TRBJ2-7, with 7 bases fitting TRBD1. V was pared by 6 bases and J by 4 bases, with 6 bases of the junction left unmatched. CDR3 length equals 13 residues. CDR3 amino acids: CASSRQGIYEQYF. CDR3 sequence (DNA): TGTGCCAGCAGCCGACAGGGAATTTACGAGCAGTACTTC.

The rearrangement joins TRBV10-3 to TRBJ2-1; TRBD2 aligns across 9 bases. J was trimmed by 1 base and V by 5 bases; bases with no gene match: 9. Germline V gene lookup returns CDR1 ENHRY and CDR2 SYGVKD. The CDR3 runs to 17 residues. The CDR3 DNA is TGTGCCATCAGTTTCCGGGGGCGGGAGGGATCCTACAATGAGCAGTTCTTC. Its translation is CAISFRGREGSYNEQFF.

The V gene is TRBV4-2, the J gene TRBJ1-2; unclear D gene. V was clipped by 2 bases and J by 6 bases, with 19 bases between them. The germline V gene has CDR1 LGHNA and CDR2 YNFKEQ. The CDR3 spans 16 residues. CDR3 bases: TGTGCCAGCAGCCAACGCCTAGGAGGGTTAGGGAATGGCTACACCTTC. This gives the protein CASSQRLGGLGNGYTF.

This clonotype was seen more than once but under ten times. The V and J genes are TRBV27 and TRBJ2-1; 9 bases are shared with TRBD1. The CDR3 is 14 amino acids. V was clipped by 7 bases and J by 7 bases; unmatched bases: 8. The germline gives CDR1 MNHEY, CDR2 SMNVEV (reference sequence). In DNA, the CDR3 is TGTGCCAGCATCGGGACAGGGTTAGGGAATGAGCAGTTCTTC. Its protein is CASIGTGLGNEQFF.